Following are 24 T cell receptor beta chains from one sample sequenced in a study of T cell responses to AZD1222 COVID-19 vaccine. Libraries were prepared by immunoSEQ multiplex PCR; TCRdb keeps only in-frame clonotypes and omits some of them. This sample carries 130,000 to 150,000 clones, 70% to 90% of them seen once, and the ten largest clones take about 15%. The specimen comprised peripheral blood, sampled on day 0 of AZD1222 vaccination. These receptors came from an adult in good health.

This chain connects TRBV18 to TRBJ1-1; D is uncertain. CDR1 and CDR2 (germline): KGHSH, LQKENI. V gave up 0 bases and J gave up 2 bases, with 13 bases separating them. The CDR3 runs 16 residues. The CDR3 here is CASSPPNKGGNTEAFF. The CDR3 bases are TGTGCCAGCTCACCACCTAACAAAGGCGGTAACACTGAAGCTTTCTTT. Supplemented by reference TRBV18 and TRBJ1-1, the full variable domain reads NAGVMQNPRHLVRRRGQEARLRCSPMKGHSHVYWYRQLPEEGLKFMVYLQKENIIDESGMPKERFSAEFPKEGPSILRIQQVVRGDSAAYFCASSPPNKGGNTEAFFGQGTRLTVV.

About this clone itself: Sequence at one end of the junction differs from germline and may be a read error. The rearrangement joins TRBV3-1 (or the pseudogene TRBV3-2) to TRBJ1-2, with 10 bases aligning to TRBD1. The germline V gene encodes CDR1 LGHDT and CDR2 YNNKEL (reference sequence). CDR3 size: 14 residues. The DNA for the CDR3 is TGTGCCAGCAGCCGAGCCGGGACAGGGGTCCTCGGGGCCTTC. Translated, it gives CASSRAGTGVLGAF.

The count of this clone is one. The CDR3 DNA is TGTGCCAGCAGCCAAGAAGGTCAAGCCTACGAGCAGTACTTC. It codes for CASSQEGQAYEQYF. V gene TRBV14 combines with J gene TRBJ2-7; D gene unclear. Germline V gives CDR1 SGHDN, CDR2 FVKESK. This CDR3 is 14 amino acids long. Trimming took off 0 bases at V and 2 bases at J, with 8 bases between the two ends.

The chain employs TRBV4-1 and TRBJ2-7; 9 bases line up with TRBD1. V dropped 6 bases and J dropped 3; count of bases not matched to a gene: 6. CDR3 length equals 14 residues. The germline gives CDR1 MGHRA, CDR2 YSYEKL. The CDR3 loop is CASRYRTGVYEQYF. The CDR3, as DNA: TGCGCCAGCAGATATCGGACAGGGGTCTACGAGCAGTACTTC.

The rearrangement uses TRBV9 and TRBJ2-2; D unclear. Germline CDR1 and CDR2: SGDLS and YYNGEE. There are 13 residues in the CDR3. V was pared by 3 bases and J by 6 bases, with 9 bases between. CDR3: CASSGSDPGELFF. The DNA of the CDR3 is TGTGCCAGCAGCGGCTCGGATCCCGGGGAGCTGTTTTTT. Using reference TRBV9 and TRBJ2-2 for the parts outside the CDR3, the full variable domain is DSGVTQTPKHLITATGQRVTLRCSPRSGDLSVYWYQQSLDQGLQFLIQYYNGEERAKGNILERFSAQQFPDLHSELNLSSLELGDSALYFCASSGSDPGELFFGEGSRLTVL.

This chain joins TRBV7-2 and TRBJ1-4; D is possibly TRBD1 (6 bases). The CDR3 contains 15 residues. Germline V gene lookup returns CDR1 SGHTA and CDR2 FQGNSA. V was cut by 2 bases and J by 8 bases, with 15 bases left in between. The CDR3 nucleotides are TGTGCCAGCAGCTTACTCACCGGGGGCGCGGAAAAACTGTTTTTT. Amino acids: CASSLLTGGAEKLFF.

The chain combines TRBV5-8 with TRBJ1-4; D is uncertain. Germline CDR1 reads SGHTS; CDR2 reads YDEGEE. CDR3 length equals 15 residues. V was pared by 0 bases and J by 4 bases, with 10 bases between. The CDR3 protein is CASSLGRNFNEKLFF. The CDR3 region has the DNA TGTGCCAGCAGCTTGGGCAGGAACTTTAATGAAAAACTGTTTTTT.

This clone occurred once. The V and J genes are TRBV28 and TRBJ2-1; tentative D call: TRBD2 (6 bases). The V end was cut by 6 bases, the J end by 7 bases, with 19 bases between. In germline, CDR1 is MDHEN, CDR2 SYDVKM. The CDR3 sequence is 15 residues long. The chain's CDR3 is CASSGWGVWPNEQFF. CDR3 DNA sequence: TGTGCCAGCAGCGGGTGGGGGGTGTGGCCGAATGAGCAGTTCTTC.

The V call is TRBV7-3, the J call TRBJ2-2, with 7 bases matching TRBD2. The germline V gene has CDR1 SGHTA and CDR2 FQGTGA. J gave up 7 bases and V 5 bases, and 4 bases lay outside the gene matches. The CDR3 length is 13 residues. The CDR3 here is CASSPGGVGELFF. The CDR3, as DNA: TGTGCCAGCAGCCCGGGAGGAGTCGGGGAGCTGTTTTTT.

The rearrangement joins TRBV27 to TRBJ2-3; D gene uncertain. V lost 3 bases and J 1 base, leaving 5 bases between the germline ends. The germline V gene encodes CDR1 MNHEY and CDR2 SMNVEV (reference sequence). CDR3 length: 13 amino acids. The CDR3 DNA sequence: TGTGCCAGCAGTTTGTCCCGCACAGATACGCAGTATTTT. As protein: CASSLSRTDTQYF.

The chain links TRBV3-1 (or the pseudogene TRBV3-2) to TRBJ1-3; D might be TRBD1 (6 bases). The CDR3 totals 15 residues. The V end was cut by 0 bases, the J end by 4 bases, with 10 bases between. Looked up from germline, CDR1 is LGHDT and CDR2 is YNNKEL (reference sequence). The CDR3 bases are TGTGCCAGCAGCCAAGAAGACAGGTGGGGAAACACCATATATTTT. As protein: CASSQEDRWGNTIYF.

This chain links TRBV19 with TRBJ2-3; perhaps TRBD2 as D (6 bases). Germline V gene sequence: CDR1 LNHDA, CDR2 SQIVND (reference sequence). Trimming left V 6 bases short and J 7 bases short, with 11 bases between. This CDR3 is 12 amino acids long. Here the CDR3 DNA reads TGTGCCAGTAGCTTGGGAGGAAATACGCAGTATTTT. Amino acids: CASSLGGNTQYF.

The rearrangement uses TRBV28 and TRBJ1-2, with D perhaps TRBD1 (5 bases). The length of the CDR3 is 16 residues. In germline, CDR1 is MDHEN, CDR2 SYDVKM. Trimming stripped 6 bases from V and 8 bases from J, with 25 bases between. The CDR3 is CASSLSGTRVFEGYTF. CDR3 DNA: TGTGCCAGCAGCCTGTCCGGGACGCGGGTTTTTGAGGGCTACACCTTC.

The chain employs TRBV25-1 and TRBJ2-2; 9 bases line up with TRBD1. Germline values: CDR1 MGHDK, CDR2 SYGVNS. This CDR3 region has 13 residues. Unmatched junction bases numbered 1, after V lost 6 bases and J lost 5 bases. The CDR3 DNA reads TGTGCCAGCAGGGACAGGGGTACCGGGGAGCTGTTTTTT. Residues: CASRDRGTGELFF. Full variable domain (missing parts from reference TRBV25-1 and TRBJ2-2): EADIYQTPRYLVIGTGKKITLECSQTMGHDKMYWYQQDPGMELHLIHYSYGVNSTEKGDLSSESTVSRIRTEHFPLTLESARPSHTSQYLCASRDRGTGELFFGEGSRLTVL.

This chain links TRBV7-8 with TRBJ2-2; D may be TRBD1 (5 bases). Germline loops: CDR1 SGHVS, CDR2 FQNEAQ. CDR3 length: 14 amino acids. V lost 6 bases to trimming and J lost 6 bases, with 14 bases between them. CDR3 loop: CASSLWQGPGELFF. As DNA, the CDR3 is TGTGCCAGCAGTTTATGGCAGGGCCCCGGGGAGCTGTTTTTT.

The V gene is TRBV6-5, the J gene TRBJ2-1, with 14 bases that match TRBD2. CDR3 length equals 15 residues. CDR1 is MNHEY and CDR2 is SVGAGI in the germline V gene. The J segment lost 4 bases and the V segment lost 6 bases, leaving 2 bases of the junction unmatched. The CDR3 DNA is TGTGCCAGCAGCGGACTAGCGGGGGGTTACAATGAGCAGTTCTTC. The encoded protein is CASSGLAGGYNEQFF.

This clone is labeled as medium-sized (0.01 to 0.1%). Written as DNA, the CDR3 is TGTGCCAGCAAGGGTTTCCGCGACACCGGGGAGCTGTTTTTT. This sequence encodes CASKGFRDTGELFF. The chain carries TRBV19 and TRBJ2-2; no clear D gene. CDR1 is LNHDA and CDR2 is SQIVND in the germline V gene (reference sequence). V lost 9 bases and J lost 3, with 14 bases in between. The CDR3 is made up of 14 amino acids.

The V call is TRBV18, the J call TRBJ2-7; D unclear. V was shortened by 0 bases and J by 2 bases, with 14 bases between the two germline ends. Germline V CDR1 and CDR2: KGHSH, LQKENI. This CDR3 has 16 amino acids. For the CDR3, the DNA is TGTGCCAGCTCACCACCTGGGGTGTTCCCACCCTACGAGCAGTACTTC. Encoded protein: CASSPPGVFPPYEQYF.

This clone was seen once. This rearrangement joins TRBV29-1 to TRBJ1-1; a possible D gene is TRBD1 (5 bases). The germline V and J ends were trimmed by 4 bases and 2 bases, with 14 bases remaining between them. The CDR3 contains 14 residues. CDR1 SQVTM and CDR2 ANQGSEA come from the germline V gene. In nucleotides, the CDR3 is TGCAGCGTTGCGGGGACGGCAGAAAACACTGAAGCTTTCTTT. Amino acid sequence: CSVAGTAENTEAFF.

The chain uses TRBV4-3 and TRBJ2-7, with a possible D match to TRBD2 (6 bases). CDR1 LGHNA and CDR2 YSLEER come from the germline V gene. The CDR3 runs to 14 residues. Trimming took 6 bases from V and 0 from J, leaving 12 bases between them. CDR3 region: CASSGSGDSYEQYF. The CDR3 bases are TGCGCCAGCAGTGGGTCGGGGGACTCCTACGAGCAGTACTTC.

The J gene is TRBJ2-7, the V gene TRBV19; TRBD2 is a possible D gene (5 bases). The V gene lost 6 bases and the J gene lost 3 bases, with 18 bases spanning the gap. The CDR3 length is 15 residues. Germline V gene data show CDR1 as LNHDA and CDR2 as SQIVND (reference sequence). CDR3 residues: CASRAVDRNHYEQYF. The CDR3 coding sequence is TGTGCCAGTAGAGCGGTGGACCGAAACCACTACGAGCAGTACTTC.

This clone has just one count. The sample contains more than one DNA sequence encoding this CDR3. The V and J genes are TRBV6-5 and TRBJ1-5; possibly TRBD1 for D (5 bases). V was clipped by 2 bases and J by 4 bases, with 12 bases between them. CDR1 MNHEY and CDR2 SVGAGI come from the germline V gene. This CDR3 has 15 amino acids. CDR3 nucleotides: TGTGCCAGCAGTTACCGGCGCGGGGGAAATCAGCCCCAGCATTTT. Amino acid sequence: CASSYRRGGNQPQHF.

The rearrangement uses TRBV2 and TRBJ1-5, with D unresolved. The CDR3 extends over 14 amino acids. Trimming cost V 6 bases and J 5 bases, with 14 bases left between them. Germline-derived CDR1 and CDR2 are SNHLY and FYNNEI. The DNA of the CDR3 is TGTGCCAGCAGCCTTTGGACCTCAGATCAGCCCCAGCATTTT. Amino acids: CASSLWTSDQPQHF.

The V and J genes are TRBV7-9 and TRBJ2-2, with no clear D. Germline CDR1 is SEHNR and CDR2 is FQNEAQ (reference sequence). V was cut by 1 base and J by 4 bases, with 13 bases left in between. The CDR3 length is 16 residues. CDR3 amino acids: CASSLGQSTVTGELFF. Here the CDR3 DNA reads TGTGCCAGCAGCTTAGGGCAGTCGACGGTCACCGGGGAGCTGTTTTTT.